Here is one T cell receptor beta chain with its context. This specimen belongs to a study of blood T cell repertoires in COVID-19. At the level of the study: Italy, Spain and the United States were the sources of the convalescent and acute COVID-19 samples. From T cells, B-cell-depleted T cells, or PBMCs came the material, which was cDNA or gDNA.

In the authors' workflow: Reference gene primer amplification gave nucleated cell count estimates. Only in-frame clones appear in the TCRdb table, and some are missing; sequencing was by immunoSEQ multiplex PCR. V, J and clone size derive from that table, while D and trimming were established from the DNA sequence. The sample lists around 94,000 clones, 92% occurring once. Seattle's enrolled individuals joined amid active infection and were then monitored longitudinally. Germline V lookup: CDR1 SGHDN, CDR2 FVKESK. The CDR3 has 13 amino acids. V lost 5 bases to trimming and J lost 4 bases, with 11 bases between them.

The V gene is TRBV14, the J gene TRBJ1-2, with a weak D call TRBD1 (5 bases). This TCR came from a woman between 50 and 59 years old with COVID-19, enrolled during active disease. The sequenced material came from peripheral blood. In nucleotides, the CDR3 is TGTGCCAGCAGCGAAGGGGCGGGCTATGGCTACACCTTC. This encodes CASSEGAGYGYTF.